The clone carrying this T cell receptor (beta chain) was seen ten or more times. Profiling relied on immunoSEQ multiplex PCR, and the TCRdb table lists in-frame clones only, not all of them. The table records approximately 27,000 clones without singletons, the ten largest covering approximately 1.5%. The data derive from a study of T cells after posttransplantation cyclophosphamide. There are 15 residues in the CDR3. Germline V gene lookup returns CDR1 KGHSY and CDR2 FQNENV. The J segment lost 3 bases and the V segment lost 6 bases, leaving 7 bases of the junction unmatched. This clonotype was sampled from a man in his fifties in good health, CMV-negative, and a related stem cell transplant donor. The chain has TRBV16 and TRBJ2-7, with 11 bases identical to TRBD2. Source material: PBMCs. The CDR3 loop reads CASRSLTSGSYEQYF. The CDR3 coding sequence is TGTGCCAGCAGGAGCCTTACTAGCGGGAGCTACGAGCAGTACTTC.